These 25 T cell receptor beta chains came from one sample sequenced in a study of T-cell reconstitution after alpha-beta-depleted transplantation in children. The TCRbeta library incorporated unique molecular identifiers. MiXCR, applied by TCRdb to the PCR reads, yields one record per CDR3 protein. The data show about 580,000 distinct CDR3 sequences, under 25% seen once. Sequencing was performed on PBMCs, mostly from graft donor cells, taken 360 days after TCRalphabeta/CD19-depleted stem cell transplant. The receptors here all came from a boy in the first two years of life who had a stem cell transplant for acute myeloid leukemia, so the T cells may come from the graft donor.

This clonotype was observed many times. The V gene is TRBV12-3 or TRBV12-4, the J gene TRBJ2-3; D assignment may be TRBD1 or TRBD2 (5 bases each). Trimming stripped 3 bases from V and 2 bases from J, with 15 bases between. The CDR3 runs to 16 residues. CDR3 residues: CASSLLSWGPTDTQYF. The CDR3 nucleotides are TGTGCCAGCAGTTTGCTCAGTTGGGGACCCACAGATACGCAGTATTTT.

This clonotype turned up a few times. V gene TRBV25-1 combines with J gene TRBJ2-1; TRBD1 matches 7 bases. CDR1 and CDR2 (germline): MGHDK, SYGVNS. V was clipped by 3 bases and J by 5 bases; unmatched bases: 7. The CDR3 contains 15 residues. The CDR3 here is CASSDRGQIHNEQFF. The CDR3 bases are TGTGCCAGCAGTGACCGGGGACAGATACACAATGAGCAGTTCTTC.

The chain is built from TRBV20-1 and TRBJ2-7, with TRBD1 identical over 9 bases. Germline CDR1 reads DFQATT; CDR2 reads SNEGSKA (reference sequence). The V and J ends lost 0 bases and 2 bases, in that order; junction bases with no gene match: 8. CDR3 length equals 16 residues. CDR3 DNA: TGCAGTGCTAGAGATCGAGCGAGACAGGGGGCCTACGAGCAGTACTTC. Translated: CSARDRARQGAYEQYF.

This clonotype was seen repeatedly, ten times or more. V usage is TRBV9 and J usage is TRBJ2-1; D unresolved. CDR1 and CDR2 from the germline V gene are SGDLS and YYNGEE. CDR3 length equals 14 residues. V was clipped by 1 base and J by 5 bases, with 10 bases between them. The CDR3 sequence is CASSVTTGNNEQFF. In DNA, the CDR3 is TGTGCCAGCAGCGTAACGACTGGAAACAATGAGCAGTTCTTC.

The chain uses TRBV4-1 and TRBJ2-2, with D possibly TRBD2 on 6 matching bases. CDR1 is MGHRA, CDR2 YSYEKL, per germline. The V end lost 0 bases, the J end lost 6 bases, and 11 bases lay between the germline ends. The CDR3 consists of 15 residues. CDR3 residues: CASSQDGSSAGELFF. Here the CDR3 DNA reads TGCGCCAGCAGCCAAGATGGTTCTAGCGCCGGGGAGCTGTTTTTT.

This clonotype appeared a few times. The chain employs TRBV6-2 or TRBV6-3 and TRBJ2-1; 7 bases are a match to TRBD2. Germline V gene sequence: CDR1 MNHEY, CDR2 SVGEGT. With 3 bases clipped from V and 3 bases from J, the junction kept 5 bases outside the gene matches. The CDR3 totals 15 residues. The CDR3 nucleotides read TGTGCCAGCAGTTATATCAGGACTAGCTACAATGAGCAGTTCTTC. As protein: CASSYIRTSYNEQFF.

The chain uses TRBV7-2 and TRBJ2-3, with TRBD1 as a possible D gene (6 bases). This CDR3 has 16 amino acids. The V end lost 2 bases, the J end lost 1 base, and 13 bases lay between the germline ends. Germline V gives CDR1 SGHTA, CDR2 FQGNSA. CDR3 residues: CASSLNGRQGTDTQYF. CDR3 DNA: TGTGCCAGCAGCTTAAATGGGCGACAGGGCACAGATACGCAGTATTTT.

This clonotype was observed a few times. The chain combines TRBV5-1 with TRBJ1-1; unclear D gene. The CDR3 sequence is 13 residues long. Germline V gene data show CDR1 as SGHRS and CDR2 as YFSETQ. V was pared by 1 base and J by 4 bases, with 8 bases between. The chain's CDR3 is CASSLKGSTEAFF. In DNA, the CDR3 is TGCGCCAGCAGCTTGAAGGGTAGCACTGAAGCTTTCTTT.

The V call is TRBV6-5, the J call TRBJ2-1, with D perhaps assigned TRBD1 or TRBD2 (5 bases each). Looked up from germline, CDR1 is MNHEY and CDR2 is SVGAGI. The length of the CDR3 is 15 residues. Deletions cut 2 bases from V and 5 bases from J, with 13 bases between. The CDR3 region is CASSYLQARDNEQFF. DNA of the CDR3: TGTGCCAGCAGTTACCTACAGGCGAGGGACAATGAGCAGTTCTTC.

In regard to this clonotype: In this CDR3 the conserved last residue, phenylalanine or tryptophan, is missing, so a read error is likely. The genes are TRBV7-9 and TRBJ1-1; D remains unclear. V was clipped by 3 bases and J by 1 base, with 3 bases between them. CDR3 length equals 12 residues. Germline lookup yields CDR1 SEHNR and CDR2 FQNEAQ (reference sequence). The CDR3 region is CASSFPNTEAFL. The CDR3 coding sequence is TGTGCCAGCAGCTTCCCGAACACTGAAGCTTTCCTT.

In its sample, this clonotype was seen many times. The chain recombines TRBV20-1 with TRBJ2-3, with 7 bases aligning to TRBD1. Trimming removed 8 bases from V and 5 bases from J; junction bases left unmatched: 16. This CDR3 contains 15 residues. CDR1 DFQATT and CDR2 SNEGSKA come from the germline V gene (reference sequence). The chain's CDR3 is CSPFSTGQAVDTQYF. The CDR3 nucleotides are TGCAGTCCCTTTTCTACCGGACAGGCGGTAGATACGCAGTATTTT.

The V gene is TRBV6-5, the J gene TRBJ2-7; tentatively, D is TRBD2 (7 bases). Trimming removed 7 bases from V and 3 bases from J, with 19 bases in between. The germline CDR1 and CDR2 sequences are MNHEY and SVGAGI. The CDR3 contains 15 residues. CDR3 protein: CASKMSAGALYEQYF. DNA for the CDR3: TGTGCCAGCAAAATGTCCGCGGGGGCCCTCTACGAGCAGTACTTC.

This rearrangement joins TRBV29-1 to TRBJ2-5; TRBD2 might be the D (6 bases). The V end lost 6 bases, the J end lost 4 bases, and 21 bases lay between the germline ends. Per the germline V gene, CDR1 is SQVTM and CDR2 is ANQGSEA. This CDR3 is built from 15 residues. The CDR3: CSVTPGGFDGETQYF. For the CDR3, the DNA is TGCAGCGTCACCCCCGGGGGATTTGATGGAGAGACCCAGTACTTC.

The chain employs TRBV7-2 and TRBJ2-3, with D uncertain. The CDR3 runs 12 residues. The V gene's germline CDR1 is SGHTA and CDR2 FQGNSA. V was trimmed by 7 bases and J by 6 bases, leaving 11 bases between them. The CDR3 coding sequence is TGTGCCAGCACAAAAATAGGGGATACGCAGTATTTT. Protein: CASTKIGDTQYF.

This chain links TRBV20-1 with TRBJ1-5; TRBD1 matches 8 bases. CDR3 length: 14 residues. V lost 1 base and J lost 6; bases outside the gene matches: 5. Germline CDR1 DFQATT, CDR2 SNEGSKA (reference sequence). The CDR3 DNA sequence: TGCAGTGCTAGAGGGGGGACAGGTCGTCAGCCCCAGCATTTT. The encoded protein is CSARGGTGRQPQHF.

This clonotype was observed at least ten times. The V call is TRBV21-1, the J call TRBJ2-4; whether TRBD2, the table's D call, matches the DNA was not checked. TRBV21-1 is a recognized pseudogene. CDR3 size: 14 residues. The CDR3 is CASSKGGLENIQYF. In DNA, the CDR3 is TGTGCCAGCAGCAAAGGGGGTCTAGAAAACATTCAGTACTTC.

This chain links TRBV5-1 with TRBJ1-2; possible D gene TRBD1, 5 bases. Germline CDR1 is SGHRS and CDR2 is YFSETQ. This CDR3 contains 13 residues. Trimming cost V 0 bases and J 4 bases, with 7 bases left between them. The CDR3 is CASSLDRLYGYTF. The CDR3 region has the DNA TGCGCCAGCAGCTTGGACAGGCTCTATGGCTACACCTTC. The full variable domain, completed using reference TRBV5-1 and TRBJ1-2, is KAGVTQTPRYLIKTRGQQVTLSCSPISGHRSVSWYQQTPGQGLQFLFEYFSETQRNKGNFPGRFSGRQFSNSRSEMNVSTLELGDSALYLCASSLDRLYGYTFGSGTRLTVV.

The chain combines TRBV20-1 with TRBJ2-5, with D possibly matching TRBD2 (5 bases). The germline V and J ends were trimmed by 5 bases and 0 bases, with 16 bases remaining between them. Germline V gene lookup returns CDR1 DFQATT and CDR2 SNEGSKA (reference sequence). This CDR3 has 15 amino acids. CDR3 loop: CSAGRGPYNQETQYF. The CDR3 DNA reads TGCAGTGCTGGAAGAGGGCCGTATAACCAAGAGACCCAGTACTTC.

This clonotype occurred a few times. The V call is TRBV7-9, the J call TRBJ2-3; a possible D gene is TRBD2 (7 bases). The CDR3 totals 15 residues. Germline V lookup: CDR1 SEHNR, CDR2 FQNEAQ (reference sequence). V was shortened by 0 bases and J by 6 bases, with 13 bases between the two germline ends. This chain's CDR3 is CASSLARGPLDTQYF. In DNA, the CDR3 is TGTGCCAGCAGCTTAGCGCGGGGGCCTTTGGATACGCAGTATTTT.

This clonotype was counted ten times or more. The V gene is TRBV29-1, the J gene TRBJ2-3, with D perhaps assigned TRBD1 or TRBD2 (5 bases each). Trimming stripped 7 bases from V and 2 bases from J, with 13 bases between. The germline V gene has CDR1 SQVTM and CDR2 ANQGSEA. This CDR3 region has 13 residues. The CDR3 nucleotides read TGCAGCGCCCTGTGGGGGAACACAGATACGCAGTATTTT. Amino acid sequence: CSALWGNTDTQYF.

The chain recombines TRBV28 with TRBJ2-7; 10 nucleotides line up with TRBD1. From germline, CDR1 is MDHEN and CDR2 SYDVKM. This CDR3 has 15 amino acids. J gave up 0 bases and V 6 bases, and 5 bases lay outside the gene matches. The CDR3, as DNA: TGTGCCAGCAGCTCACGGGACAGGGGCTCCTACGAGCAGTACGTC. Protein: CASSSRDRGSYEQYV.

The CDR3 coding sequence is TGTGCCAGCAGCTCACCGTCTGGCGAATACTACAATGAGCAGTTCTTC. Protein: CASSSPSGEYYNEQFF. This chain joins TRBV5-6 and TRBJ2-1; no definite D call. CDR1 and CDR2 from the germline V gene are SGHDT and YYEEEE. The length of the CDR3 is 16 residues. V was pared by 3 bases and J by 3 bases, with 16 bases between.

The rearrangement links TRBV9 to TRBJ2-5; TRBD2 matches 11 bases. The CDR3 has 15 amino acids. After removal of 0 bases from V and 5 bases from J, the junction contained 3 bases not matched to a gene. Germline-derived CDR1 and CDR2 are SGDLS and YYNGEE. CDR3 in DNA: TGTGCCAGCAGCGTAGGTAGCGGGGGGGCTGAGACCCAGTACTTC. Amino acids: CASSVGSGGAETQYF.

This clonotype has a handful of counts. As DNA, the CDR3 is TGTGCCAGCAGCTTAGCTCGGGACAGTGACGAAGCTTTCTTT. It translates to CASSLARDSDEAFF. This chain joins TRBV7-9 and TRBJ1-1; TRBD1 aligns across 7 bases. With V trimmed by 0 bases and J by 8 bases, 6 bases remained unmatched. Germline assignment: CDR1 SEHNR and CDR2 FQNEAQ (reference sequence). CDR3 length equals 14 residues.

This clonotype was observed a single time. This chain uses TRBV7-8 with TRBJ2-5, with TRBD1 matching 11 bases. The CDR3 spans 15 residues. Germline V gene lookup returns CDR1 SGHVS and CDR2 FQNEAQ. Trimming cost V 4 bases and J 5 bases; bases outside gene matches: 6. CDR3 nucleotides: TGTGCCAGCAGCTCCGGGGACAGGGGGGAGGAGACCCAGTACTTC. It encodes CASSSGDRGEETQYF. Full variable domain (remainder filled in from reference TRBV7-8 and TRBJ2-5): GAGVSQSPRYKVAKRGQDVALRCDPISGHVSLFWYQQALGQGPEFLTYFQNEAQLDKSGLPSDRFFAERPEGSVSTLKIQRTQQEDSAVYLCASSSGDRGEETQYFGPGTRLLVL.